The T cell receptor (beta chain) under discussion was sequenced for a study of OX40 agonist ivuxolimab in advanced cancers. This CDR3 contains 15 residues. Germline V CDR1 and CDR2: SGHVS, FNYEAQ. Unmatched junction bases numbered 6, after V lost 6 bases and J lost 1 base. Profiled with immunoSEQ multiplex PCR; TCRdb holds only in-frame clones, not every one. The data show roughly 73,000 clones, with just over 85% seen just once and around 2.3% held by the top ten. The gene calls are TRBV7-6 and TRBJ1-1; TRBD1 matches 9 bases. This receptor was identified in an adult with an advanced solid tumor such as melanoma, head and neck, liver or kidney cancer. The sequences come from CD4+ or CD8+ T cells sorted from blood, collected in a trial of the OX40 agonist ivuxolimab. CDR3 DNA: TGTGCCAGCAGGGATTCGGACAGGGGGAACACTGAAGCTTTCTTT. It specifies CASRDSDRGNTEAFF. Based on the CDR3 plus reference TRBV7-6 and TRBJ1-1, the full variable domain is GAGVSQSPRYKVTKRGQDVALRCDPISGHVSLYWYRQALGQGPEFLTYFNYEAQQDKSGLPNDRFSAERPEGSISTLTIQRTEQRDSAMYRCASRDSDRGNTEAFFGQGTRLTVV.